These 20 T cell receptor beta chains share one sample of origin, sequenced in a study of molecular identifiers for immune sequencing clone quantification. TCRdb reanalysed the PCR reads using MiXCR and keeps one entry per CDR3 protein. The table includes hundreds of thousands of distinct CDR3 sequences, 25% detected once. The material sequenced was naive CD8+ T cells from blood, with Jurkat cell RNA spiked in. Subset meaning: FACS-sorted CD8+CD4-CCR7+CD45RA+ naive T cells. These receptors came from a human donor in good health. Some libraries in this study had Jurkat cell RNA spiked in.

This clonotype was seen many times. The chain combines TRBV25-1 with TRBJ2-7; possible D gene TRBD2, 6 bases. Germline assignment: CDR1 MGHDK and CDR2 SYGVNS. Between the trimmed V and J ends, which lost 4 bases and 2 bases, there was a span of 9 bases. This CDR3 contains 13 residues. CDR3 nucleotide sequence: TGTGCCAGCAGTGTCTGGGGGGCCTACGAGCAGTACTTC. It yields the protein CASSVWGAYEQYF.

This clonotype was seen more than once but under ten times. The gene calls are TRBV4-1 and TRBJ2-3, with 8 nucleotides matching TRBD2. The CDR3 has 16 amino acids. Germline CDR1 and CDR2: MGHRA and YSYEKL. Trimming took 4 bases from V and 4 from J; bases not matched to a gene: 10. The CDR3 region has the DNA TGCGCCAGCAGCCGGCACAGTAGCGGGGAGGCAGATACGCAGTATTTT. It specifies CASSRHSSGEADTQYF.

Regarding this clonotype: At one end the junction does not follow the germline gene, possibly because of a read error. The V and J genes are TRBV7-9 and TRBJ2-7; a possible D gene is TRBD1 (5 bases). Per the germline V gene, CDR1 is SEHNR and CDR2 is FQNEAQ (reference sequence). This CDR3 has 12 residues. CDR3 amino acids: CANSPGHYEQYF. CDR3 nucleotides: TGTGCCAACAGCCCTGGACACTACGAGCAGTACTTC.

Comment on this clonotype: Just one base apart from a much larger clone, this may be a read error. The chain couples TRBV6-5 to TRBJ2-7, with D possibly matching TRBD1 (6 bases). V was cut by 5 bases and J by 5 bases, with 19 bases left in between. The CDR3 extends over 15 amino acids. Germline loops: CDR1 MNHEY, CDR2 SVGAGI. The CDR3 protein is CASSPAPGQRHEQYF. Written as DNA, the CDR3 is TGTGCCAGCAGTCCCGCTCCAGGACAGCGCCACGAGCAGTACTTC.

The chain couples TRBV20-1 to TRBJ2-3, with D possibly called TRBD1 or TRBD2 (6 bases each). Trimming cost V 7 bases and J 2 bases, with 19 bases left between them. This CDR3 contains 15 residues. Looked up from germline, CDR1 is DFQATT and CDR2 is SNEGSKA (reference sequence). The CDR3 coding sequence is TGCAGTGGCACGAGGGGGGACCACTACACAGATACGCAGTATTTT. This codes for CSGTRGDHYTDTQYF.

This clonotype has a handful of counts. V is TRBV28 and J is TRBJ2-7; 10 bases align to TRBD2. The CDR3 sequence is 16 residues long. Unmatched junction bases numbered 8, after V lost 6 bases and J lost 0 bases. Germline V lookup: CDR1 MDHEN, CDR2 SYDVKM. This CDR3 is CASSRTLAGYSYEQYF. Here the CDR3 DNA reads TGTGCCAGCAGCAGAACACTAGCGGGGTACTCCTACGAGCAGTACTTC.

In this sample, this clonotype turned up a few times. The rearrangement uses TRBV12-3 or TRBV12-4 and TRBJ2-1; D call uncertain. The V and J ends lost 3 bases and 12 bases respectively, with 12 bases between them. The CDR3 contains 12 residues. For the CDR3, the DNA is TGTGCCAGCAGTTTCATTACTTCCGGGCAGTTCTTC. It is translated as CASSFITSGQFF.

Turning to this clonotype: No conserved phenylalanine or tryptophan ends this CDR3, so it is likely a read error. The J gene is TRBJ2-2, the V gene TRBV27; 8 nucleotides match TRBD1. Germline CDR1 and CDR2: MNHEY and SMNVEV (reference sequence). The CDR3 runs 18 residues. The ends lost 3 bases at V and 0 bases at J; junction bases unmatched: 9. For the CDR3, the DNA is TGTGCCAGCAGTTTGGACAGGGTATTCCTAACGAACACCGGGGAGCTGTTTTTG. Protein: CASSLDRVFLTNTGELFL.

CDR3 DNA: TGTGCCAGCAAGGCTGGTGCAGAAAGATACTCCTACGAGCAGTACTTC. As protein: CASKAGAERYSYEQYF. This rearrangement joins TRBV27 to TRBJ2-7; D remains unclear. This CDR3 has 16 residues. Germline V CDR1 and CDR2: MNHEY, SMNVEV (reference sequence). Trimming pared 7 bases from V and 0 bases from J, leaving 19 bases between.

At least ten counts were recorded for this clonotype. The chain uses TRBV14 and TRBJ1-2; a possible D gene is TRBD1 (6 bases). The germline V gene has CDR1 SGHDN and CDR2 FVKESK. This CDR3 contains 14 residues. The V end lost 4 bases, the J end lost 5 bases, and 14 bases lay between the germline ends. The CDR3 nucleotides are TGTGCCAGCAGCCCTAGGCCAGGGGCGTATGGCTACACCTTC. The encoded protein is CASSPRPGAYGYTF.

This chain links TRBV7-2 with TRBJ2-7, with 8 nucleotides matching TRBD2. Germline lookup yields CDR1 SGHTA and CDR2 FQGNSA. The CDR3 length is 15 residues. V lost 1 base and J lost 5; bases outside the gene matches: 7. The CDR3 is CASSLEAGGMDEQYF. CDR3 nucleotides: TGTGCCAGCAGCTTAGAGGCGGGAGGTATGGACGAGCAGTACTTC.

On this clonotype: Given a much more abundant clone one base away, this may be a read error. J is TRBJ1-6 and V is TRBV27; unclear D gene. This CDR3 spans 16 amino acids. Deletions cut 0 bases from V and 11 bases from J, with 17 bases between. In germline, CDR1 is MNHEY, CDR2 SMNVEV (reference sequence). DNA of the CDR3: TGTGCCAGCAGTTTATCGTTGGGAGGGTTCAGCCCACCCCTCCACTTT. Its translation is CASSLSLGGFSPPLHF.

Points on this clonotype: A read error is possible here, since a much larger clone lies one base away. This sequence joins TRBV7-2 and TRBJ2-7; D is possibly TRBD2 (7 bases). The CDR3 extends over 15 amino acids. CDR1 and CDR2 from the germline V gene are SGHTA and FQGNSA. CDR3 residues: CASSLAGGPGYEQHF. The CDR3 nucleotides read TGTGCCAGCAGCTTAGCGGGGGGGCCTGGCTACGAGCAGCACTTC.

This clonotype was seen many times. The rearrangement joins TRBV7-9 to TRBJ1-1, with TRBD1 matching over 7 bases. CDR3 length: 12 residues. After removal of 8 bases from V and 3 bases from J, the junction contained 3 bases not matched to a gene. Germline CDR1 reads SEHNR; CDR2 reads FQNEAQ (reference sequence). CDR3 amino acids: CASRTGYTEAFF. DNA of the CDR3: TGTGCCAGCCGGACAGGATACACTGAAGCTTTCTTT.

Many counts were recorded for this clonotype. The rearrangement links TRBV6-2 or TRBV6-3 to TRBJ2-7; D uncertain. The V and J ends lost 2 bases and 1 base respectively, with 6 bases between them. The CDR3 has 13 amino acids. CDR1 and CDR2 from the germline V gene are MNHEY and SVGEGT. In nucleotides, the CDR3 is TGTGCCAGCAGTTACCCTGGGTCCTACGAGCAGTACTTC. It yields the protein CASSYPGSYEQYF.

Turning to this clonotype: A much larger clone is a single base away; this may be a read error. The chain is built from TRBV13 and TRBJ2-7, with 12 positions matching TRBD2. CDR1 is PRHDT, CDR2 FYEKMQ, per germline (reference sequence). The ends lost 5 bases at V and 0 bases at J; junction bases unmatched: 8. The CDR3 extends over 17 amino acids. The CDR3 DNA is TGTGCCAGCAGCCAACTAGCGGGGGGCCCGAGCTCCTACGAGCAGTACTTC. Translated, it gives CASSQLAGGPSSYEQYF.

This chain links TRBV11-2 with TRBJ1-1, with 9 bases that match TRBD1. Germline V gene lookup returns CDR1 SGHAT and CDR2 FQNNGV. The CDR3 sequence is 17 residues long. The ends lost 4 bases at V and 0 bases at J; junction bases unmatched: 9. CDR3 nucleotide sequence: TGTGCCAGCAGCTCGCACCTACAGGGGGCCTTGAACACTGAAGCTTTCTTT. It is translated as CASSSHLQGALNTEAFF. Filled out from reference TRBV11-2 and TRBJ1-1, the complete variable domain reads EAGVAQSPRYKIIEKRQSVAFWCNPISGHATLYWYQQILGQGPKLLIQFQNNGVVDDSQLPKDRFSAERLKGVDSTLKIQPAKLEDSAVYLCASSSHLQGALNTEAFFGQGTRLTVV.

This clonotype was picked up a small number of times. The CDR3 DNA reads TGTGCCAGCAGCTTAGCACGTAAAAGGGATTCACCCCTCCACTTT. The encoded protein is CASSLARKRDSPLHF. The chain has TRBV7-9 and TRBJ1-6; D gene unclear. Germline V gene lookup returns CDR1 SEHNR and CDR2 FQNEAQ (reference sequence). The CDR3 covers 15 residues. The V end lost 0 bases, the J end lost 8 bases, and 11 bases lay between the germline ends.

The sample holds many counts of this clonotype. The CDR3 nucleotides read TGTGCCAGCAGTTCCCCAGGAGGAGTCAATGAAAAACTGTTTTTT. This gives the protein CASSSPGGVNEKLFF. The rearrangement links TRBV6-2 or TRBV6-3 to TRBJ1-4, with D uncertain. Trimming pared 4 bases from V and 5 bases from J, leaving 14 bases between. The CDR3 runs 15 residues. In germline, CDR1 is MNHEY, CDR2 SVGEGT.

The chain links TRBV14 to TRBJ2-7, with 7 bases that match TRBD1. CDR1 is SGHDN, CDR2 FVKESK, per germline. The V gene end was trimmed by 1 base and the J gene end by 3 bases; junction bases not matched to a gene: 15. The CDR3 contains 18 residues. CDR3: CASSQGGPLKQGFYEQYF. The CDR3 nucleotides are TGTGCCAGCAGCCAAGGAGGCCCGTTAAAACAGGGGTTCTACGAGCAGTACTTC.